A selection of T cell receptor beta chains follows, all from one sample in a study of blood T cell repertoires in COVID-19. TCRdb's copy holds only in-frame clones and misses some; the assay was immunoSEQ multiplex PCR. Of 150,000 to 200,000 clones in the sample, 70% to 90% are singletons; the top ten hold approximately 11%. What was sequenced was peripheral blood. The receptors here all came from a human donor with active or convalescent COVID-19. The donor label of this sample is uncertain. The CDR3 runs from the conserved cysteine through the conserved F or W. A D gene is named only where the DNA matches it firmly. Only part of the rows carry a size: once, few, many, or a class if the clone is expanded.

v_call	d_call	j_call	clone_size	cdr3_length	cdr3_nt	cdr3_aa
TRBV27	TRBD1	TRBJ2-1	-	14	TGTGCCAGCAGTTTCCAGGGGGCTTACAATGAGCAGTTCTTC	CASSFQGAYNEQFF
TRBV11-3	TRBD2	TRBJ2-2	-	15	TGTGCCAGCAGCCCCAGACTAGCGGGAACCGGGGAGCTGTTTTTT	CASSPRLAGTGELFF
TRBV4-2	TRBD1	TRBJ2-2	-	16	TGTGCCAGCAGCGCCCCCGGGACAGAGTCCACCGGGGAGCTGTTTTTT	CASSAPGTESTGELFF
TRBV5-4	-	TRBJ1-1	-	13	TGTGCCAGCAGCTTCCCAGGGGATATAGAAGCTTTCTTT	CASSFPGDIEAFF
TRBV5-1	-	TRBJ1-4	-	16	TGCGCCAGCAGCTTGGGGTCTTTGGACATATTAGAAAAACTGTTTTTT	CASSLGSLDILEKLFF
TRBV5-4	TRBD2	TRBJ2-5	once	19	TGTGCCAGCAGCTTGGATAAGGGACTAGCGGGAGGGCCTCTAGAGACCCAGTACTTC	CASSLDKGLAGGPLETQYF
TRBV21-1	-	TRBJ2-1	-	24	TGTGCCAGCAGCAGTTTCGGCTTTTTGGGACTAGCGGGCGAGACACTATTCTCCTACAATGAGCAGTTCTTC	CASSSFGFLGLAGETLFSYNEQFF
TRBV25-1	-	TRBJ1-4	-	16	TGTGCCAGCAGTGCCTGGCGGGGCAGGCAGGATGAAAAACTGTTTTTT	CASSAWRGRQDEKLFF
TRBV2	-	TRBJ1-2	-	13	TGTGCCAGCAGGCCCGTGGGGGCGGAAGGCTACACCTTC	CASRPVGAEGYTF
TRBV24-1	TRBD2	TRBJ2-1	-	15	TGTGCCACCAGTGATGGACTAGCGGGTTACAATGAGCAGTTCTTC	CATSDGLAGYNEQFF
TRBV7-9	-	TRBJ2-7	-	11	TGTGCCAGCAGCGGTACAGGGACGTGGTACTTC	CASSGTGTWYF
TRBV30	TRBD1	TRBJ1-6	-	15	TGTGCCTGGAGTGTACGAGGGACAGGGACAATCCCCCTCCACTTT	CAWSVRGTGTIPLHF
TRBV7-9	-	TRBJ2-4	-	17	TGTGCCAGCAGCTTGTTCAGGGATCGGTGGGCCAAAAACATTCAGTACTTC	CASSLFRDRWAKNIQYF
TRBV7-2	TRBD2	TRBJ2-7	-	15	TGTGCCAGCAGAGAGCGGGGGGCCGCCGGGTGGGAGCAGTACTTC	CASRERGAAGWEQYF
TRBV7-2	TRBD2	TRBJ2-1	once	17	TGTGCCAGCAGCTACTCGTCGCGGGGGGGCGAGTGGGGAGAGCAGTTCTTC	CASSYSSRGGEWGEQFF
TRBV18	-	TRBJ2-1	-	15	TGTGCCAGCTCACCTTCAGCGGGCCGTGGCCGAGAGCAGTTCTTC	CASSPSAGRGREQFF
TRBV19	-	TRBJ2-7	-	14	TGTGCCAGTACCCCGACAAACCGACCCGGCGAGCAGTACTTC	CASTPTNRPGEQYF
TRBV15	TRBD2	TRBJ2-3	-	15	TGTGCCACCAGTCAACTAGCGGGGGCGACAGATACGCAGTATTTT	CATSQLAGATDTQYF
TRBV4-2	-	TRBJ2-3	-	17	TGTGCCAGCCGCCTGGGCGGGACGAACATACCCACAGATACGCAGTATTTT	CASRLGGTNIPTDTQYF
TRBV5-6	TRBD1	TRBJ2-1	-	13	TGTGCCAGCAGCGACAGGGTAGGGGATGAGCAGTTCTTC	CASSDRVGDEQFF
TRBV5-6	TRBD2	TRBJ2-2	-	16	TGTGCCAGCTGGATGTCCGGGAGGTCGAACACCGGGGAGCTGTTTTTT	CASWMSGRSNTGELFF
TRBV5-1	TRBD1	TRBJ1-1	-	14	TGCGCCAGCAGCTCAGGACCAGGGGGGACTGAAGCTTTCTTT	CASSSGPGGTEAFF
TRBV18	-	TRBJ1-5	-	13	TGTGCCAGCTCGCTACAGGGAAATCAGCCCCAGCATTTT	CASSLQGNQPQHF
TRBV10-3	TRBD2	TRBJ2-1	-	14	TGTGCCATCAGAGTGAGCGGGGCATACAATGAGCAGTTCTTC	CAIRVSGAYNEQFF
TRBV3-1/TRBV3-2	-	TRBJ1-5	-	15	TGTGCCAGCAGCCGTAACAGTCTAAGCAATCAGCCCCAGCATTTT	CASSRNSLSNQPQHF
TRBV7-8	TRBD1	TRBJ2-2	-	15	TGTGCCAGCAGCCCACGGACAGGGGGCATCGGGGAGCTGTTTTTT	CASSPRTGGIGELFF
TRBV20-1	-	TRBJ1-1	-	14	TGCAGTGCTAGTAAGCCAGGGGCGAACACTGAAGCTTTCTTT	CSASKPGANTEAFF
TRBV5-1	-	TRBJ2-1	once	14	TGCGCCAGCAGCTTGTTCGACAGCGCATTTGAGCAGTTCTTC	CASSLFDSAFEQFF
TRBV24-1	TRBD1	TRBJ2-3	once	17	TGTGCCACCAGTGACCCACCAGGGGGCTCGGAGACAGATACGCAGTATTTT	CATSDPPGGSETDTQYF
TRBV24-1	TRBD1	TRBJ2-3	once	16	TGTGCCACCAGTGATTTTCGGGACAGGGGTGGTGATACGCAGTATTTT	CATSDFRDRGGDTQYF
TRBV29-1	TRBD2	TRBJ2-3	-	14	TGCAGCGTTCGACTAGCGGGGGGGCCAGATACGCAGTATTTT	CSVRLAGGPDTQYF
TRBV2	-	TRBJ2-1	-	20	TGTGCCAGCAGTGACCCCGCGGCGTGGTCCGCCGAGCCCTCCTACAATGAGCAGTTCTTC	CASSDPAAWSAEPSYNEQFF
TRBV4-3	-	TRBJ1-3	-	14	TGCGCCAGCAGCCAAGAAAGGAGGGGAAACACCATATATTTT	CASSQERRGNTIYF
TRBV3-1/TRBV3-2	-	TRBJ1-2	-	15	TGTGCCAGCAGCCATGCTTCGGACAGATCCACTGGCTACACCTTC	CASSHASDRSTGYTF
TRBV5-1	-	TRBJ1-1	-	12	TGCGCCAGCAGCTCAGAGAACACTGAAGCTTTCTTT	CASSSENTEAFF
TRBV13	-	TRBJ2-7	-	14	TGTGCCAGCACCCGTCGTGGCAGTCTGTACGAGCAGTACTTC	CASTRRGSLYEQYF
TRBV6-5	-	TRBJ2-7	once	13	TGTGCCAGCAGGGACACAGGATCCTACGAGCAGTACTTC	CASRDTGSYEQYF
TRBV4-2	TRBD1	TRBJ1-1	-	15	TGTGCCAGCAGCCAAACAGGGGGCCCGAACACTGAAGCTTTCTTT	CASSQTGGPNTEAFF
TRBV11-3	TRBD2	TRBJ2-2	-	15	TGTGCCAGCAGCCCACTAGCGGGGGGGATCGGGGAGCTGTTTTTT	CASSPLAGGIGELFF
TRBV19	TRBD1	TRBJ2-5	-	14	TGTGCCAGTAGTAGAGGGACAGTACAAGAGACCCAGTACTTC	CASSRGTVQETQYF
TRBV6-2/TRBV6-3	TRBD1	TRBJ1-5	once	16	TGTGCCAGCAGTAGCCCCCTCGGACAGGGCTTTCAGCCCCAGCATTTT	CASSSPLGQGFQPQHF
TRBV6-6	TRBD1	TRBJ2-6	-	16	TGTGCCAGCAACAAGGGACAGCTCTCTGGGGCCAACGTCCTGACTTTC	CASNKGQLSGANVLTF
TRBV12-5	-	TRBJ2-2	once	16	TGTGCTAGTGGTTTGGTACTCACGGGAAACACCGGGGAGCTGTTTTTT	CASGLVLTGNTGELFF
TRBV7-7	TRBD2	TRBJ2-1	-	16	TGTGCTAGCAGCTTGGGGCGACTAGCGGGAGGTAATGAGCAGTTCTTC	CASSLGRLAGGNEQFF
TRBV6-2/TRBV6-3	TRBD1	TRBJ1-1	-	14	TGTGCCAGCAGTGGACAGGGTAGGGACACTGAAGCTTTCTTT	CASSGQGRDTEAFF
TRBV29-1	-	TRBJ2-1	once	12	TGCAGCGTTGAAGAACAGCGGAATGAGCAGTTCTTC	CSVEEQRNEQFF
TRBV7-2	TRBD2	TRBJ2-7	-	15	TGTGCCAGCAGATCAGGCGGGGGACGATCCTACGAGCAGTACTTC	CASRSGGGRSYEQYF
TRBV18	-	TRBJ1-1	-	13	TGTGCCAGCTCACGGACACAGAACACTGAAGCTTTCTTT	CASSRTQNTEAFF
TRBV6-6	TRBD2	TRBJ2-2	-	16	TGTGCCAGCAGTTTGACTAGCGGGGGGGCCCCAGGGGAGCTGTTTTTT	CASSLTSGGAPGELFF
TRBV19	TRBD1	TRBJ2-5	-	13	TGTGCCAGTAGTATACAGGGGGTAAAGACCCAGTACTTC	CASSIQGVKTQYF
TRBV2	-	TRBJ2-1	once	11	TGTGCCAGCAGTGACCTCAATGAGCAGTTCTTC	CASSDLNEQFF
TRBV30	-	TRBJ2-1	-	14	TGTGCCTGGAGTGTAGGGGTAGGACACAATGAGCAGTTCTTC	CAWSVGVGHNEQFF
TRBV30	-	TRBJ2-2	-	13	TGTGCCTGGAGATCCCAGACTGCAGGGGAGCTGTTTTTT	CAWRSQTAGELFF
TRBV11-3	TRBD1	TRBJ1-2	-	13	TGTGCCAGCAGCGTGGGACAGCCCTATGGCTACACCTTC	CASSVGQPYGYTF
TRBV7-2	TRBD2	TRBJ2-5	-	13	TGTGCCAGCAGCTTAGCGACTAGCGTGACCCAGTACTTC	CASSLATSVTQYF
TRBV7-9	TRBD2	TRBJ2-3	once	17	TGTGCCAGCAGTCAAAGACTAGCGGGACGGGGGGCAGATACGCAGTATTTT	CASSQRLAGRGADTQYF